The 19 T cell receptor beta chains listed next were all sequenced from one sample in a study of T cell repertoires in cytomegalovirus infection. A single record per CDR3 protein comes from TCRdb applying MiXCR to the reads. The repertoire has some 400,000 distinct CDR3 sequences, around a sixth of them found once; the top ten carry around 9.3%. Material: PBMCs. The receptors come from a human donor in good health (CMV status not recorded). Some clones in this sample may be carry-over from other donors' samples.

This chain joins TRBV13 and TRBJ2-7, with D unresolved. The CDR3 extends over 12 amino acids. Germline CDR1 PRHDT, CDR2 FYEKMQ (reference sequence). V was shortened by 5 bases and J by 4 bases, with 9 bases between the two germline ends. In DNA, the CDR3 is TGTGCCAGCAGCGACGGACGTTACGAGCAGTACTTC. This sequence encodes CASSDGRYEQYF.

The rearrangement links TRBV18 to TRBJ1-2; D not resolved. Germline lookup yields CDR1 KGHSH and CDR2 LQKENI. The CDR3 length is 16 residues. V lost 1 base and J lost 2, with 14 bases in between. CDR3 residues: CASSPLDPGANYGYTF. CDR3 bases: TGTGCCAGCTCACCACTAGATCCGGGTGCCAACTATGGCTACACCTTC.

The sample holds many counts of this clonotype. V usage is TRBV7-9 and J usage is TRBJ1-1; D gene unclear. The V end was cut by 5 bases, the J end by 7 bases, with 14 bases between. The CDR3 sequence is 13 residues long. Germline V gene lookup returns CDR1 SEHNR and CDR2 FQNEAQ (reference sequence). The CDR3 loop is CASSPGGSSEAFF. CDR3 DNA: TGTGCCAGCAGCCCCGGAGGCAGCAGTGAAGCTTTCTTT.

This clonotype was seen more than once but under ten times. The chain combines TRBV2 with TRBJ2-1, with D perhaps matching TRBD2 (6 bases). The CDR3 sequence is 12 residues long. The ends were cut back, 4 bases at V and 9 bases at J, with 10 bases in the middle. Germline V gene data show CDR1 as SNHLY and CDR2 as FYNNEI. CDR3 in DNA: TGTGCCAGCAGTGGTTGGAGGGGTGAGCAGTTCTTC. Its translation: CASSGWRGEQFF.

At least ten counts were recorded for this clonotype. The chain has TRBV7-2 and TRBJ1-2; D is unresolved. The V gene lost 6 bases and the J gene lost 3 bases, with 17 bases spanning the gap. The CDR3 loop spans 15 amino acids. Germline V CDR1 and CDR2: SGHTA, FQGNSA. CDR3 sequence (DNA): TGTGCCAGCAGAACTTCGGGTAGGGCCGACTATGGCTACACCTTC. Residues: CASRTSGRADYGYTF.

On this clonotype: A much larger clone sits a single nucleotide away, making a read error possible. The V and J genes are TRBV20-1 and TRBJ2-3; D is unresolved. Germline V CDR1 and CDR2: DFQATT, SNEGSKA (reference sequence). CDR3 length: 14 amino acids. CDR3 loop: CSASNPQISDSQYF. CDR3 DNA: TGCAGTGCTAGCAACCCCCAGATTTCAGATTCGCAGTATTTT.

This chain links TRBV20-1 with TRBJ1-5; maybe TRBD1 (6 bases). Germline V gives CDR1 DFQATT, CDR2 SNEGSKA (reference sequence). Trimming took 7 bases from V and 7 from J, leaving 14 bases between them. The CDR3 is 12 amino acids. In DNA form, the CDR3 reads TGCAGTGTCCGAGGGGGAGGCCAGCCCCAGCATTTT. Its translation is CSVRGGGQPQHF.

This clonotype has at least ten counts. The genes are TRBV7-8 and TRBJ2-3; D is ambiguous. Trimming stripped 0 bases from V and 2 bases from J, with 9 bases between. The CDR3 sequence is 15 residues long. Germline loops: CDR1 SGHVS, CDR2 FQNEAQ. CDR3 sequence reads: CASSLASASTDTQYF. CDR3 nucleotides: TGTGCCAGCAGCTTAGCGTCCGCCTCCACAGATACGCAGTATTTT.

There are many counts of this clonotype. This sequence joins TRBV11-2 and TRBJ1-2, with 8 nucleotides matching TRBD1. Germline CDR1 and CDR2: SGHAT and FQNNGV. The CDR3 covers 15 residues. V gave up 6 bases and J gave up 8 bases; unmatched junction bases: 14. The CDR3 nucleotides read TGTGCCAGCAGTGGGGACAGGAAGTTCTCTATGGGCTACACCTTC. Its translation: CASSGDRKFSMGYTF.

In its sample, this clonotype was seen many times. CDR3 protein: CASSLGTVTTYEQYF. CDR3 sequence (DNA): TGTGCCAGCAGCTTAGGGACAGTCACCACCTACGAGCAGTACTTC. V and J are TRBV7-2 and TRBJ2-7; D is perhaps TRBD1 (6 bases). The CDR3 covers 15 residues. The ends were cut back, 1 base at V and 2 bases at J, with 12 bases in the middle. In germline, CDR1 is SGHTA, CDR2 FQGNSA.

The CDR3 here is CASSPRSRGAHNEQFF. The CDR3 DNA sequence: TGTGCCAGCAGCCCCAGGTCGCGGGGGGCCCACAATGAGCAGTTCTTC. This chain connects TRBV9 to TRBJ2-1; 8 positions agree with TRBD2. This CDR3 has 16 amino acids. Losses at the gene ends were 4 bases for V and 5 bases for J; bases not matched to a gene: 11. Germline-derived CDR1 and CDR2 are SGDLS and YYNGEE.

Ten or more counts support this clonotype. In nucleotides, the CDR3 is TGTGCCAGCAGGTCGTGGGGGGGGGGACGGGGACGCACTGAAGCTTTCTTT. Its protein product is CASRSWGGGRGRTEAFF. The rearrangement joins TRBV12-3 or TRBV12-4 to TRBJ1-1; a weak D match, TRBD1 (5 bases). Trimming left V 6 bases short and J 4 bases short, with 24 bases between. This CDR3 contains 17 residues.

J is TRBJ2-3 and V is TRBV2, with a tentative D call TRBD1 (5 bases). The CDR3 is made up of 15 amino acids. Trimming pared 3 bases from V and 2 bases from J, leaving 12 bases between. CDR1 SNHLY and CDR2 FYNNEI come from the germline V gene. CDR3 in DNA: TGTGCCAGCAGTGATGCAGGGCAGTTCACAGATACGCAGTATTTT. Translation: CASSDAGQFTDTQYF.

The chain carries TRBV2 and TRBJ2-7; D unresolved. The ends were cut back, 6 bases at V and 3 bases at J, with 21 bases in the middle. There are 16 residues in the CDR3. From germline, CDR1 is SNHLY and CDR2 FYNNEI. For the CDR3, the DNA is TGTGCCAGCAGCGAACCACCTCAACCAAGAATCTACGAGCAGTACTTC. This translates into CASSEPPQPRIYEQYF.

The gene calls are TRBV7-2 and TRBJ1-5, with D uncertain. Trimming pared 1 base from V and 7 bases from J, leaving 8 bases between. Per germline, CDR1 SGHTA and CDR2 FQGNSA. The CDR3 is 13 residues long. CDR3 nucleotides: TGTGCCAGCAGCTTAGTGGACCAACAGCCCCAGCATTTT. Its translation: CASSLVDQQPQHF.

This clonotype was observed a handful of times. The J gene is TRBJ2-5, the V gene TRBV29-1; D gene ambiguous. V was trimmed by 5 bases and J by 0 bases, leaving 7 bases between them. Per the germline V gene, CDR1 is SQVTM and CDR2 is ANQGSEA. The CDR3 runs to 12 residues. For the CDR3, the DNA is TGCAGCGTTCGGTGGAACCAAGAGACCCAGTACTTC. This codes for CSVRWNQETQYF.

In DNA, the CDR3 is TGTGCCAGCAGTCGACCGGGACAGAATGAAAAACTGTTTTTT. Its protein is CASSRPGQNEKLFF. This sequence joins TRBV6-5 and TRBJ1-4; TRBD1 matches 7 bases. CDR3 length: 14 residues. Germline loops: CDR1 MNHEY, CDR2 SVGAGI. J was trimmed by 5 bases and V by 5 bases; bases with no gene match: 5.

This clonotype appeared a few times. The V and J genes are TRBV7-2 and TRBJ2-7, with a weak D call TRBD2 (5 bases). V lost 0 bases and J 7 bases, leaving 10 bases between the germline ends. The CDR3 runs 13 residues. Germline lookup yields CDR1 SGHTA and CDR2 FQGNSA. CDR3 in DNA: TGTGCCAGCAGCTTAGCCACATTAGCGGAGCAGTACTTC. This gives the protein CASSLATLAEQYF.

The chain couples TRBV12-3 or TRBV12-4 to TRBJ2-7; possibly TRBD1 for D (5 bases). V was cut by 3 bases and J by 3 bases, with 9 bases left in between. CDR3 length: 13 residues. This chain's CDR3 is CASSLETDYEQYF. The DNA of the CDR3 is TGTGCCAGCAGTTTGGAGACAGACTACGAGCAGTACTTC.